The 8 T cell receptor beta chains given below trace back to one sample, sequenced in a study of control samples from healthy donors and cancer patients. TCRdb's table, derived via immunoSEQ multiplex PCR, lists solely in-frame clones and lacks some. The top ten hold less than 7% of the sample, which has some 130,000 clones, 80% to 95% seen once. Specimen: blood. These receptors originate from a man between 18 and 29 years old in good health.

This clone appeared a few times. The chain's CDR3 is CASSNSGTTETQYF. The CDR3 DNA follows: TGTGCCAGCAGCAATTCCGGGACAACGGAGACCCAGTACTTC. This chain connects TRBV13 to TRBJ2-5; D perhaps matches TRBD1 (6 bases). The CDR3 runs to 14 residues. V dropped 5 bases and J dropped 5 bases, with 15 bases sitting between them. CDR1 and CDR2 (germline): PRHDT, FYEKMQ (reference sequence).

The chain joins TRBV5-6 to TRBJ1-1; a weak D match, TRBD1 (5 bases). V lost 6 bases, J lost 4 bases, and 22 bases lay in between. The CDR3 sequence is 16 residues long. Germline CDR1 SGHDT, CDR2 YYEEEE. CDR3 nucleotide sequence: TGTGCCAGCACCAACCCGGGGGGTACCGGGGGCACTGAAGCTTTCTTT. This codes for CASTNPGGTGGTEAFF.

The chain carries TRBV5-6 and TRBJ2-1; D ambiguous. V gave up 3 bases and J gave up 2 bases, with 15 bases separating them. Germline lookup yields CDR1 SGHDT and CDR2 YYEEEE. The CDR3 has 16 residues. CDR3 loop: CASSSAGPRPYNEQFF. Here the CDR3 DNA reads TGTGCCAGCAGCTCCGCCGGGCCGCGACCCTACAATGAGCAGTTCTTC.

The rearrangement joins TRBV5-6 to TRBJ2-5, with D tentatively TRBD1 (6 bases). The ends were cut back, 1 base at V and 6 bases at J, with 25 bases in the middle. Germline CDR1 SGHDT, CDR2 YYEEEE. The CDR3 totals 18 residues. As DNA, the CDR3 is TGTGCCAGCAGCTTGAGGGGAAAGGACAGTTATGGAAGAAAGACCCAGTACTTC. Translating gives CASSLRGKDSYGRKTQYF.

This chain joins TRBV28 and TRBJ1-1; 7 bases match TRBD1. Germline values: CDR1 MDHEN, CDR2 SYDVKM. The CDR3 spans 15 residues. J gave up 4 bases and V 3 bases, and 8 bases lay outside the gene matches. The CDR3, as DNA: TGTGCCAGCAGTTTCAGGGGGTCGGCTCTCACTGAAGCTTTCTTT. Encoded protein: CASSFRGSALTEAFF.

The chain is built from TRBV5-1 and TRBJ2-2; 11 bases align to TRBD2. Unmatched junction bases numbered 4, after V lost 3 bases and J lost 0 bases. The length of the CDR3 is 17 residues. Germline V gene sequence: CDR1 SGHRS, CDR2 YFSETQ. CDR3 nucleotide sequence: TGCGCCAGCAGCTCCTTAGCGGGGGGGGCGAACACCGGGGAGCTGTTTTTT. Translated: CASSSLAGGANTGELFF.

The rearrangement uses TRBV15 and TRBJ2-2; D is undetermined. Germline V gene data show CDR1 as LNHNV and CDR2 as YYDKDF (reference sequence). Trimming took 6 bases from V and 6 from J, leaving 8 bases between them. This CDR3 contains 12 residues. CDR3 protein: CATRVGAGELFF. CDR3 coding DNA: TGTGCCACCAGGGTTGGGGCCGGGGAGCTGTTTTTT.

The chain carries TRBV9 and TRBJ1-3; tentative D call: TRBD1 (5 bases). The V gene's germline CDR1 is SGDLS and CDR2 YYNGEE. The CDR3 spans 16 residues. V shed 3 bases and J shed 0 bases, with 13 bases lying between them. CDR3 nucleotide sequence: TGTGCCAGCAGCGGAACCCCGGGACTCTCTGGAAACACCATATATTTT. The encoded protein is CASSGTPGLSGNTIYF.